This record concerns one T cell receptor (beta chain) sequence. Its target antigen remains unknown. There are no base qualities to consult, and no much larger clone falls within one base. The donors belonged to the validation cohort of over a hundred subjects, which was separate from the approximately 680-subject first cohort. Unmatched junction bases come to 25, with V trimmed by 6 bases and J by 6 bases. The germline V gene supplies CDR1 ENHRY and CDR2 SYGVKD. The CDR3 goes from the cysteine to the phenylalanine over 19 residues. Here the CDR3 DNA is all that survives: 57 bases in frame from base 1. These data originate in a study of cytomegalovirus exposure and HLA in healthy donors (dated by TCRdb to about 2017). Background on the whole study: A later analysis indicated that the 95 to 150 validation repertoires were generated on the platform also employed for the 666 repertoires of the first cohort. In addition to the first cohort of 500 to 850 subjects, a separate validation cohort of approximately 130 different subjects was used. The study was designed to test whether signatures of past pathogen exposure could be identified by cataloging public T cell receptors. The study combined high-throughput TCR immunosequencing, statistical association of individual TCRs with disease status, and machine learning to predict cytomegalovirus infection status. Results and caveats for the whole study, not just this receptor: A later analysis found that TCRs clustered in the first cohort also tended to co-occur in the roughly 120 validation repertoires, with just under 95% of cluster scores above 0. The authors suggested that the approach could potentially be generalized to other disease states and immunological phenotypes. In the study, 150 to 200 TCR beta chains were listed as associated with cytomegalovirus. In vitro tests confirmed that a few of the cytomegalovirus-associated TCR beta chains recognize cytomegalovirus antigens. While some public TCRs were present in many individuals, most TCR sequences turned up only very rarely across donors. In both the original and validation cohorts, the classifier was reported to diagnose cytomegalovirus status with high specificity and sensitivity. The validation cohort had no HLA typing available for a later analysis, so co-occurrence within that cohort was assessed over all 130 or so repertoires.

Libraries were constructed by the immunoSEQ multiplex PCR assay. For the original study's pipeline: A statistical classification framework was developed to diagnose cytomegalovirus status using the catalog of TCR beta chain sequences. TCRdb stores this immuneACCESS table with in-frame sequences only. Part of the clones is absent; in the studies checked, under half of the shortfall reflects unresolved V genes, and no reason is known for the rest. The DNA was the basis for D and trimming; V, J and clone size are from that table. The sample has over 150,000 clones on record, about 82% of them singletons. The ten largest make up 2.1% of the sample.

This sequence uses TRBV10-3 and TRBJ2-7, with TRBD2 matching 8 junction bases. Sequencing used PBMCs. This clonotype was sampled from a human donor in good health. CDR3 loop: CAIRALKSFQREPRGEQYF. The base sequence is TGTGCCATCAGAGCCCTAAAGTCGTTCCAGCGGGAGCCCCGAGGCGAGCAGTACTTC.